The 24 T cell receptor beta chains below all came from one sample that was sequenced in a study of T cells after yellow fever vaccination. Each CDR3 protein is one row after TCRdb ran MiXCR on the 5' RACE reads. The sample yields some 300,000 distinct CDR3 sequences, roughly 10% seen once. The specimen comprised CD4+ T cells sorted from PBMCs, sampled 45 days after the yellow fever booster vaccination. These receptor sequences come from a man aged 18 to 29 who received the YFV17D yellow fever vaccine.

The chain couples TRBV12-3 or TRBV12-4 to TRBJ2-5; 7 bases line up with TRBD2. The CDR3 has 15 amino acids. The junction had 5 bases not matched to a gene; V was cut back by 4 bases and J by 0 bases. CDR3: CASSWGGGDQETQYF. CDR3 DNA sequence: TGTGCCAGCAGTTGGGGGGGAGGGGACCAAGAGACCCAGTACTTC.

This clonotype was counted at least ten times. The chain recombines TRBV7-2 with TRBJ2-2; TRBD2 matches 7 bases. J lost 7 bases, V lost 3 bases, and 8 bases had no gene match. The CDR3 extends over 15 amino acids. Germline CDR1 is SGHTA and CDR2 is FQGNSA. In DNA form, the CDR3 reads TGTGCCAGCAGCTTGAGGGCGGGGGAGCGCGGGGAGCTGTTTTTT. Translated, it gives CASSLRAGERGELFF. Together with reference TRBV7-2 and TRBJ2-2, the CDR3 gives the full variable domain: GAGVSQSPSNKVTEKGKDVELRCDPISGHTALYWYRQSLGQGLEFLIYFQGNSAPDKSGLPSDRFSAERTGGSVSTLTIQRTQQEDSAVYLCASSLRAGERGELFFGEGSRLTVL.

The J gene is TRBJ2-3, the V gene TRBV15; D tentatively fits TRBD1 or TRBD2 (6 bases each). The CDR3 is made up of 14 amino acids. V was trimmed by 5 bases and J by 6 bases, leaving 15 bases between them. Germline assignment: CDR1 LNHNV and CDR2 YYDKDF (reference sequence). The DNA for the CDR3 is TGTGCCACCAGCTCTTACGTAGGGGGGGATACGCAGTATTTT. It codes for CATSSYVGGDTQYF. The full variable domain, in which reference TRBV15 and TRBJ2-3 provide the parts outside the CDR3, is DAMVIQNPRYQVTQFGKPVTLSCSQTLNHNVMYWYQQKSSQAPKLLFHYYDKDFNNEADTPDNFQSRRPNTSFCFLDIRSPGLGDTAMYLCATSSYVGGDTQYFGPGTRLTVL.

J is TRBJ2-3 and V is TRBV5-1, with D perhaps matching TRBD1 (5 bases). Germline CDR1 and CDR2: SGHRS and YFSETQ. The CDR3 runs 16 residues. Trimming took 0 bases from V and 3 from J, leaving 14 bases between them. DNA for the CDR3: TGCGCCAGCAGCTTGGGGGCAGGGAAGAATACAGATACGCAGTATTTT. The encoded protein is CASSLGAGKNTDTQYF.

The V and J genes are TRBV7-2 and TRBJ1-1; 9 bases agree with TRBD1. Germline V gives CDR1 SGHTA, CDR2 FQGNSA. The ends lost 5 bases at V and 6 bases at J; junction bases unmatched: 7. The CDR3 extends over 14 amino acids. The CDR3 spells CASSRDRGSAEAFF. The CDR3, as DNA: TGTGCCAGCAGCCGAGACAGGGGGTCGGCTGAAGCTTTCTTT.

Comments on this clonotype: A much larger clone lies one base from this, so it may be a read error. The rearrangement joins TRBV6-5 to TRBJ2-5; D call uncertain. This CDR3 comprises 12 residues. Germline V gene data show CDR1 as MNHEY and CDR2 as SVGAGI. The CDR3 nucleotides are TGTGCCAGCTTCTTGGACGGCGAGAACCAGTACTTC. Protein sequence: CASFLDGENQYF.

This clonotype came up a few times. The CDR3 region is CASSSLRQIQETQYF. The CDR3 DNA follows: TGTGCCAGCAGCTCGCTTAGACAGATTCAAGAGACCCAGTACTTC. The chain employs TRBV5-6 and TRBJ2-5; possibly TRBD1 for D (5 bases). The CDR3 is made up of 15 amino acids. Germline-derived CDR1 and CDR2 are SGHDT and YYEEEE. Trimming left V 3 bases short and J 2 bases short, with 14 bases between.

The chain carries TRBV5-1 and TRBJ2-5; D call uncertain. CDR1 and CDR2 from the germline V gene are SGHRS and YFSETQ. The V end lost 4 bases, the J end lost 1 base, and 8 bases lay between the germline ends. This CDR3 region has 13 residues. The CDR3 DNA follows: TGCGCCAGCAGCGATGACGGCCAAGAGACCCAGTACTTC. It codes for CASSDDGQETQYF.

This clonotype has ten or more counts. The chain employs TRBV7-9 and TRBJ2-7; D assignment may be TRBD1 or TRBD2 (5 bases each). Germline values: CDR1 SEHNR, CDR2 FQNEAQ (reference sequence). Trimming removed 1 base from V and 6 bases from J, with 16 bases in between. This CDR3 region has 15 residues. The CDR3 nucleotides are TGTGCCAGCAGCTTAGTTAGGGGCCCACTAGGCGAGCAGTACGTC. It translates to CASSLVRGPLGEQYV.

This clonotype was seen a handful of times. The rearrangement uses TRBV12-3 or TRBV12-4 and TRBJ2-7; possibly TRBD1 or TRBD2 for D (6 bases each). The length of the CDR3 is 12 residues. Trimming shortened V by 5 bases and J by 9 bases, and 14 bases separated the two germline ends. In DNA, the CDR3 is TGTGCCAGCAGTCCCGCCAGGGGAGGGCAGTACTTC. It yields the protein CASSPARGGQYF.

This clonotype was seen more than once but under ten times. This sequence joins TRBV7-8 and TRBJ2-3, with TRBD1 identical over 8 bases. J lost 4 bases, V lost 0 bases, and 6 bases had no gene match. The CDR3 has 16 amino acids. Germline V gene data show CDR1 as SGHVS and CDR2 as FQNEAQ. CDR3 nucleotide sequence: TGTGCCAGCAGCTTAGCCTTGGACAGGGTCCCAGATACGCAGTATTTT. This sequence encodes CASSLALDRVPDTQYF.

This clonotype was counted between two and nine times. CDR3 coding DNA: TGTGCCAGCATTTCCCGGGACAGGGGTGACTATGGCTACACCTTC. Protein product: CASISRDRGDYGYTF. The V gene is TRBV6-1, the J gene TRBJ1-2, with TRBD1 matching over 10 bases. This CDR3 is built from 15 residues. The germline V gene has CDR1 MNHNS and CDR2 SASEGT. J gave up 3 bases and V 7 bases, and 8 bases lay outside the gene matches.

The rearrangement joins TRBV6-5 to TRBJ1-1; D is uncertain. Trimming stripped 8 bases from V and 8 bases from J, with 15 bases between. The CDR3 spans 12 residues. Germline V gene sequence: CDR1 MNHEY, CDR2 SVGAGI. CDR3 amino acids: CASRESSSEAFF. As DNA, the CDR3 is TGTGCCAGCCGTGAGAGTTCCTCAGAAGCTTTCTTT.

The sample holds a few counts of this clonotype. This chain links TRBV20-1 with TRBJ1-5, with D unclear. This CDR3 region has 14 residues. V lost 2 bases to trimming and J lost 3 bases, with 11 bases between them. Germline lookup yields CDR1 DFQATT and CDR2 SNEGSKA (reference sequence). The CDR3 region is CSARPSSHNQPQHF. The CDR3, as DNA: TGCAGTGCTAGACCCTCGAGCCACAATCAGCCCCAGCATTTT.

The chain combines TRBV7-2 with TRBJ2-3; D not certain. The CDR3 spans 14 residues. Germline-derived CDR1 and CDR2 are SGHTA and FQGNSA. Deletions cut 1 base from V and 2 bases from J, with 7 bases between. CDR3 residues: CASSLVRNTDTQYF. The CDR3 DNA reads TGTGCCAGCAGCTTAGTTAGGAACACAGATACGCAGTATTTT.

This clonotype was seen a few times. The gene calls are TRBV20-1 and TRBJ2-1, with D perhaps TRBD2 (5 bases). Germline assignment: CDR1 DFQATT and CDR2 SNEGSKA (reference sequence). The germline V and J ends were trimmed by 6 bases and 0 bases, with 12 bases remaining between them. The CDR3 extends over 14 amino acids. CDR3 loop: CSAKNSGSYNEQFF. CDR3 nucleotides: TGCAGTGCGAAGAACAGCGGCTCCTACAATGAGCAGTTCTTC.

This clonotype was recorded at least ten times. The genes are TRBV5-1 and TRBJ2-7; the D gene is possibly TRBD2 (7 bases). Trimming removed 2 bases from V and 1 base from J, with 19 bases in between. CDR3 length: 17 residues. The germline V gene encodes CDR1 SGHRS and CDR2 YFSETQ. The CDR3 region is CASSLHPDRGASYEQYF. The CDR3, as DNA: TGCGCCAGCAGCTTACACCCGGACCGGGGGGCTTCCTACGAGCAGTACTTC.

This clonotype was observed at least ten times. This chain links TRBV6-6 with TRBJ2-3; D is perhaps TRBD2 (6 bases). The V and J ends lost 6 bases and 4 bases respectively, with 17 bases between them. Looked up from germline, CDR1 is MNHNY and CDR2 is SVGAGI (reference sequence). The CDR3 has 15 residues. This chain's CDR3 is CASRLSGTGADTQYF. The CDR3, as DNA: TGTGCCAGCAGACTTAGCGGCACCGGCGCAGATACGCAGTATTTT.

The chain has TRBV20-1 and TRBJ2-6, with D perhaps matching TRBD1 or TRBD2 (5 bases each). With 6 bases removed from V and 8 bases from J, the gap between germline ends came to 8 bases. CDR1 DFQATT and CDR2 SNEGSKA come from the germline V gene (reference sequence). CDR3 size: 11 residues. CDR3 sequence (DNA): TGCAGTGCCCCGGGACCCAACGTCCTGACTTTC. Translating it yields CSAPGPNVLTF.

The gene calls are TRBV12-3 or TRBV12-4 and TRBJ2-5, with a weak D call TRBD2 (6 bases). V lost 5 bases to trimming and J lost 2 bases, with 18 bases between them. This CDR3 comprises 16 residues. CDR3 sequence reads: CASSRPWGDLQETQYF. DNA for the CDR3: TGTGCCAGCAGTCGACCCTGGGGGGATCTACAAGAGACCCAGTACTTC.

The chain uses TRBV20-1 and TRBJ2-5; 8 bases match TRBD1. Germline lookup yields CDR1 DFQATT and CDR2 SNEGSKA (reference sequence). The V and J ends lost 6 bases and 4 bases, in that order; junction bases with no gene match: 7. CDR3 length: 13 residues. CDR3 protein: CSAGDRRRETQYF. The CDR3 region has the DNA TGCAGTGCCGGGGACAGGAGGAGAGAGACCCAGTACTTC.

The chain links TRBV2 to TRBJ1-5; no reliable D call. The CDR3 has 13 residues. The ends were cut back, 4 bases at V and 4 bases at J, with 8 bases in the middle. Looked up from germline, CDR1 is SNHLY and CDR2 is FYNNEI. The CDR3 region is CASSVQSNQPQHF. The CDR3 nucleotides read TGTGCCAGCAGTGTTCAAAGTAATCAGCCCCAGCATTTT.

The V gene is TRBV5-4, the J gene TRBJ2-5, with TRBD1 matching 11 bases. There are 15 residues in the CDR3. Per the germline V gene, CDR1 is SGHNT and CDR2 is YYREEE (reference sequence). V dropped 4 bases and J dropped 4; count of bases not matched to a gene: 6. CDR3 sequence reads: CASSARTGGGETQYF. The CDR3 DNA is TGTGCCAGCAGCGCCAGGACAGGGGGCGGAGAGACCCAGTACTTC.

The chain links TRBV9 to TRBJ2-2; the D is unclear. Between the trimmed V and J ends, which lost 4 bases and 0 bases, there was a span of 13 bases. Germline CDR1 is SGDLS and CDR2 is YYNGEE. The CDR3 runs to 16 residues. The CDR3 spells CASSFVGMANTGELFF. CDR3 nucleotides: TGTGCCAGCAGCTTCGTGGGGATGGCGAACACCGGGGAGCTGTTTTTT.